The 21 T cell receptor beta chains in this list originate from one sample, sequenced in a study of beta chain features in type 1 diabetes. The investigators reverse transcribed all of the isolated RNA, so they sequenced expressed TCRB transcripts. Produced via immunoSEQ multiplex PCR; TCRdb's table is partial and in-frame only. This sample carries 140,000 to 150,000 clones, 10% to 15% of them seen once, and the ten largest clones take 1.3%. No antigens are known for them. Study observations and caveats: Shortening of TCRB CDR3s, moderate but significant, appeared in all four CD4+ subsets of Type 1 diabetes patients.

Specimen: central memory CD4+ T cells from blood. These receptors all come from a man aged 18 to 29 with type 1 diabetes.

The CDR3 DNA reads as TGTGCCAGCAGCTCCGGGACTAGCGGGGCTAGCACAGATACGCAGTATTTT. Translated, it gives CASSSGTSGASTDTQYF. The chain couples TRBV5-8 to TRBJ2-3; 13 positions agree with TRBD2. This CDR3 region has 17 residues. Germline CDR1 reads SGHTS; CDR2 reads YDEGEE. The ends lost 3 bases at V and 0 bases at J; junction bases unmatched: 4.

CDR3 amino acids: CSVEEVEYTEAFF. In nucleotides, the CDR3 is TGCAGCGTTGAAGAGGTCGAGTACACTGAAGCTTTCTTT. The gene calls are TRBV29-1 and TRBJ1-1; unclear D gene. V lost 0 bases and J 3 bases, leaving 8 bases between the germline ends. Germline V gene lookup returns CDR1 SQVTM and CDR2 ANQGSEA. The CDR3 covers 13 residues.

This chain uses TRBV9 with TRBJ2-1; TRBD2 might be the D (5 bases). CDR1 is SGDLS and CDR2 is YYNGEE in the germline V gene. The CDR3 has 16 amino acids. Trimming shortened V by 4 bases and J by 1 base, and 15 bases separated the two germline ends. As DNA, the CDR3 is TGTGCCAGCAGCCCCCCCGGCCTAGCTTCCTACAATGAGCAGTTCTTC. This gives the protein CASSPPGLASYNEQFF.

This clone was seen only a few times. The CDR3 reads CASSPDRAGANVLTF. CDR3 nucleotide sequence: TGTGCCAGTAGTCCAGACAGGGCTGGGGCCAACGTCCTGACTTTC. The chain uses TRBV19 and TRBJ2-6, with TRBD1 matching 7 bases. CDR1 is LNHDA and CDR2 is SQIVND in the germline V gene (reference sequence). There are 15 residues in the CDR3. Losses at the gene ends were 5 bases for V and 2 bases for J; bases not matched to a gene: 3. The full variable domain, in which reference TRBV19 and TRBJ2-6 provide the parts outside the CDR3, is DGGITQSPKYLFRKEGQNVTLSCEQNLNHDAMYWYRQDPGQGLRLIYYSQIVNDFQKGDIAEGYSVSREKKESFPLTVTSAQKNPTAFYLCASSPDRAGANVLTFGAGSRLTVL.

Notes on this clone: A far larger clone is one nucleotide away, so this likely arose from a read error. The same CDR3 is also encoded by other DNA sequences in this sample. The genes are TRBV29-1 and TRBJ2-3; possibly TRBD2 for D (6 bases). This CDR3 contains 13 residues. The germline gives CDR1 SQVTM, CDR2 ANQGSEA. With 6 bases removed from V and 6 bases from J, the gap between germline ends came to 16 bases. The DNA for the CDR3 is TGCAGCGTGGGGGGTGGTGCACACGATACGCAGTATTTT. Protein product: CSVGGGAHDTQYF.

This clone was detected a few times. Other DNA sequences in the same sample also yield this CDR3. The J gene is TRBJ1-1, the V gene TRBV28; D unclear. Germline loops: CDR1 MDHEN, CDR2 SYDVKM. The CDR3 is 13 amino acids. Trimming left V 1 base short and J 1 base short, with 4 bases between. In DNA form, the CDR3 reads TGTGCCAGCAGTTTATCAAAGAACACTGAAGCTTTCTTT. It encodes CASSLSKNTEAFF.

This clone was seen more than once but under ten times. This chain uses TRBV19 with TRBJ2-1; D remains unclear. CDR1 is LNHDA, CDR2 SQIVND, per germline (reference sequence). V was trimmed by 3 bases and J by 5 bases, leaving 5 bases between them. This CDR3 is 12 amino acids long. DNA for the CDR3: TGTGCCAGTAGTATTTTGAACAATGAGCAGTTCTTC. It codes for CASSILNNEQFF.

The chain is built from TRBV6-6 and TRBJ1-2; tentatively, D is TRBD1 (5 bases). V was pared by 2 bases and J by 1 base, with 14 bases between. Germline V gene sequence: CDR1 MNHNY, CDR2 SVGAGI (reference sequence). This CDR3 contains 16 residues. CDR3: CASSYSGRGFNYGYTF. DNA of the CDR3: TGTGCCAGCAGTTACAGTGGACGGGGGTTTAACTATGGCTACACCTTC.

This clone was seen only a few times. The chain carries TRBV5-1 and TRBJ1-2, with D tentatively TRBD1 (5 bases). V was trimmed by 4 bases and J by 7 bases, leaving 14 bases between them. Germline V gene lookup returns CDR1 SGHRS and CDR2 YFSETQ. The CDR3 spans 13 residues. Here the CDR3 reads CASSLGHGAGYTF. DNA of the CDR3: TGCGCCAGCAGCCTGGGGCATGGGGCTGGCTACACCTTC. Supplemented by reference TRBV5-1 and TRBJ1-2, the full variable domain reads KAGVTQTPRYLIKTRGQQVTLSCSPISGHRSVSWYQQTPGQGLQFLFEYFSETQRNKGNFPGRFSGRQFSNSRSEMNVSTLELGDSALYLCASSLGHGAGYTFGSGTRLTVV.

V and J are TRBV7-6 and TRBJ1-2, with D hard to call. The CDR3 has 14 residues. Germline CDR1 reads SGHVS; CDR2 reads FNYEAQ. Trimming stripped 2 bases from V and 6 bases from J, with 13 bases between. The CDR3 sequence is CASSLTVAGDGYTF. CDR3 bases: TGTGCCAGCAGCTTAACTGTGGCAGGCGATGGCTACACCTTC.

In its sample, this clone was seen a few times. The chain recombines TRBV30 with TRBJ2-5; the D gene is possibly TRBD1 (5 bases). CDR3 length: 15 residues. V was shortened by 4 bases and J by 2 bases, with 17 bases between the two germline ends. In germline, CDR1 is GTSNPN, CDR2 SVGIG (reference sequence). CDR3 in amino acids: CAWKPVGAEQETQYF. The CDR3 nucleotides read TGTGCCTGGAAGCCTGTTGGGGCAGAACAAGAGACCCAGTACTTC.

This clone was counted a few times. V and J are TRBV11-3 and TRBJ2-3; the D is unclear. This CDR3 has 12 amino acids. Germline CDR1 and CDR2: SGHNT and YENEEA. V lost 1 base to trimming and J lost 4 bases, with 3 bases between them. The CDR3 spells CASSLAPDTQYF. The DNA for the CDR3 is TGTGCCAGCAGCTTAGCCCCAGATACGCAGTATTTT.

Of note for this clone: The sample has other DNA sequences that encode this CDR3 too. The J gene is TRBJ2-1, the V gene TRBV5-1; D unclear. Per germline, CDR1 SGHRS and CDR2 YFSETQ. The CDR3 length is 13 residues. V was cut by 0 bases and J by 7 bases, with 8 bases left in between. Here the CDR3 DNA reads TGCGCCAGCAGCTTGGATGGGCAGAATGAGCAGTTCTTC. Its translation is CASSLDGQNEQFF.

This chain uses TRBV9 with TRBJ2-5, with a tentative D call TRBD2 (5 bases). Trimming removed 0 bases at V and 2 bases at J, with 8 bases between. CDR3 length equals 14 residues. Germline CDR1 and CDR2: SGDLS and YYNGEE. This CDR3 reads CASSVGRAQETQYF. CDR3 in DNA: TGTGCCAGCAGCGTAGGGCGGGCACAAGAGACCCAGTACTTC.

This clone was observed a handful of times. The gene calls are TRBV28 and TRBJ2-4; 7 bases are shared with TRBD1. CDR1 is MDHEN and CDR2 is SYDVKM in the germline V gene. The J segment lost 3 bases and the V segment lost 7 bases, leaving 9 bases of the junction unmatched. The CDR3 is 15 residues long. The CDR3 here is CASNSGGWDKNIQYF. CDR3 nucleotides: TGTGCCAGCAACTCAGGGGGTTGGGACAAAAACATTCAGTACTTC.

This clone was counted a few times. Other DNA sequences in this sample translate to the same CDR3. The chain is built from TRBV11-2 and TRBJ2-5; tentatively, D is TRBD2 (6 bases). The CDR3 consists of 13 residues. The V end was cut by 5 bases, the J end by 2 bases, with 9 bases between. CDR1 is SGHAT, CDR2 FQNNGV, per germline. The CDR3 loop is CASSPGLQETQYF. The CDR3 nucleotides read TGTGCCAGCAGCCCTGGACTACAAGAGACCCAGTACTTC.

This clone was counted ten times or more. The CDR3 reads CASSSPAEREQFF. In nucleotides, the CDR3 is TGTGCCAGCAGCTCCCCGGCAGAGCGTGAGCAGTTCTTC. The rearrangement joins TRBV7-6 to TRBJ2-1; D not certain. The CDR3 totals 13 residues. V was clipped by 4 bases and J by 9 bases, with 13 bases between them. The germline gives CDR1 SGHVS, CDR2 FNYEAQ.

This clone was counted a few times. The rearrangement joins TRBV5-1 to TRBJ2-7; D may be TRBD1 (6 bases). The CDR3 runs to 15 residues. The ends were cut back, 2 bases at V and 3 bases at J, with 15 bases in the middle. CDR1 and CDR2 from the germline V gene are SGHRS and YFSETQ. The CDR3 sequence is CASSLRQDSIYEQYF. The DNA for the CDR3 is TGCGCCAGCAGCTTACGACAGGATTCCATCTACGAGCAGTACTTC.

This clone was counted between two and nine times. Other DNA sequences of this sample code for an identical CDR3. The rearrangement joins TRBV7-9 to TRBJ2-3; D gene ambiguous. The germline V and J ends were trimmed by 1 base and 2 bases, with 4 bases remaining between them. The CDR3 length is 13 residues. CDR1 and CDR2 from the germline V gene are SEHNR and FQNEAQ (reference sequence). The CDR3 protein is CASSLVSTDTQYF. The CDR3 bases are TGTGCCAGCAGCTTAGTTTCCACAGATACGCAGTATTTT.

The rearrangement joins TRBV6-1 to TRBJ2-5, with 8 nucleotides matching TRBD2. CDR3 size: 14 residues. The V gene's germline CDR1 is MNHNS and CDR2 SASEGT. J was trimmed by 2 bases and V by 6 bases; bases with no gene match: 5. CDR3 protein: CASSAGLGQETQYF. The CDR3 nucleotides read TGTGCCAGCAGCGCGGGACTAGGGCAAGAGACCCAGTACTTC.

This clone has only a few counts. A much larger clonotype is one base distant, so this may be a read error. The same CDR3 arises from other DNA sequences in this sample as well. The chain employs TRBV7-9 and TRBJ2-3; D gene unclear. This CDR3 is built from 12 residues. Germline values: CDR1 SEHNR, CDR2 FQNEAQ (reference sequence). The germline V and J ends were trimmed by 4 bases and 0 bases, with 2 bases remaining between them. The CDR3 sequence: CASSSSTDTQYF. The CDR3 nucleotides are TGTGCCAGCAGCTCAAGCACAGATACGCAGTATTTT.